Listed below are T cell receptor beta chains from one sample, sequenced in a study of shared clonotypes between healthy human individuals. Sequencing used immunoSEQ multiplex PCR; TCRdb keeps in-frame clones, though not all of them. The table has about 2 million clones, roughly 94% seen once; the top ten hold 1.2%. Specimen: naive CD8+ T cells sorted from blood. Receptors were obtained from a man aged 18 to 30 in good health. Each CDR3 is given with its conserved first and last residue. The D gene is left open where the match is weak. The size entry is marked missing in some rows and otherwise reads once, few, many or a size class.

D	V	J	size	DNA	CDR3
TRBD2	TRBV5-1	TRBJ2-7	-	TGCGCCAGCAGCATAGGACTAGCGGGAGGCGGAGTGGGGTACGAGCAGTACTTC	CASSIGLAGGGVGYEQYF
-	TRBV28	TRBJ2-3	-	TGTGCCAGCAGTTTATTGTCTACAGATACGCAGTATTTT	CASSLLSTDTQYF
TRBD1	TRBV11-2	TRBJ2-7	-	TGTGCCAGCAGCTTCGGGACAGATTCATCCTACGAGCAGTACTTC	CASSFGTDSSYEQYF
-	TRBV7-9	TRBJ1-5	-	TGTGCCAGCAGCTCCGGTAGGGGGGAGGATCAGCCCCAGCATTTT	CASSSGRGEDQPQHF
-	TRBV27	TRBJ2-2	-	TGTGCCAGCAGTTTAGGGGTCGGATCTAACACCGGGGAGCTGTTTTTT	CASSLGVGSNTGELFF
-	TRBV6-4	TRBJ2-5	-	TGTGCCAGCAGTGAGGAGCGCCGCGTGCAAGAGACCCAGTACTTC	CASSEERRVQETQYF
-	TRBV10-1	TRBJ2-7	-	TGCGCCAGCAGCCTGACAGGAGCCTACGAGCAGTACTTC	CASSLTGAYEQYF
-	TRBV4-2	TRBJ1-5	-	TGTGCCAGCAGCCAAGACCCGGGGACCTCTAGCAATCAGCCCCAGCATTTT	CASSQDPGTSSNQPQHF
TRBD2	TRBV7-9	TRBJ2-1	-	TGTGCCAGCAGCCCGCGGACTAGCGGGATAGGGGGTAATGAGCAGTTCTTC	CASSPRTSGIGGNEQFF
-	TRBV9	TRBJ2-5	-	TGTGCCAGCAGCGGAACCGGGACGCCCCAAGAGACCCAGTACTTC	CASSGTGTPQETQYF
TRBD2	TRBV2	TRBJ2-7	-	TGTGCCAGTTTACTAGCGGGGGAGTCCTACGAGCAGTACTTC	CASLLAGESYEQYF
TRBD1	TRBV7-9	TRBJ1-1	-	TGTGCCAGCAGCTCCTCTGCGGACAGGAGGAACACTGAAGCTTTCTTT	CASSSSADRRNTEAFF
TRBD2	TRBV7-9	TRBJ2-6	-	TGTGCCAGCAGCTTTCGCGGGGAGGGCCTTGGGGCCAACGTCCTGACTTTC	CASSFRGEGLGANVLTF
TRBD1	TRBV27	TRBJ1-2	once	TGTGCCAGCAGACCCCCGGGACAGGGGGCGGGAGGCTACACCTTC	CASRPPGQGAGGYTF
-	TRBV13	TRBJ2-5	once	TGTGCCAGCAGCCCCCCTGGCGACGAGACCCAGTACTTC	CASSPPGDETQYF
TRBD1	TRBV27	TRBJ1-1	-	TGTGCCAGCAGTTTATGGACAGGAGCGAACACTGAAGCTTTCTTT	CASSLWTGANTEAFF
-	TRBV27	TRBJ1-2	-	TGTGCCAGCAGTTGGGACGGGGGGTACTATGGCTACACCTTC	CASSWDGGYYGYTF
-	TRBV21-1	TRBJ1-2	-	TGTGCCAGCAGCAAGCCCCCAGCCGGCTATGGCTACACCTTC	CASSKPPAGYGYTF
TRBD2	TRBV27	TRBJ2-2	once	TGTGCCAGCAGTTTGCTGGGGGGGTTGAACACCGGGGAGCTGTTTTTT	CASSLLGGLNTGELFF
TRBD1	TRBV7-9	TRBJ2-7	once	TGTGCCAGCAGCCCCCTCCCGGGACAGAGGAGCGAGCAGTACTTC	CASSPLPGQRSEQYF
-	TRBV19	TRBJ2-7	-	TGTGCCAGTTCCTCCGGGAGCCACTACGAGCAGTACTTC	CASSSGSHYEQYF
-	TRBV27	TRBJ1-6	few	TGTGCCAGCAGTTCCTTTTCCGATTCACCCCTCCACTTT	CASSSFSDSPLHF
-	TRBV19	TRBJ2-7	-	TGTGCCAGTAGTCCTCTCGGGGGCCCCTACTACGAGCAGTACTTC	CASSPLGGPYYEQYF
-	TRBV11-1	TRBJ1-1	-	TGTGCCAGCAGCTTAAGCCTCCCTGAAGCTTTCTTT	CASSLSLPEAFF
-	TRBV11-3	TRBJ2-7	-	TGTGCCACATCCCAGGGAACGGGGAACGAGCAGTACTTC	CATSQGTGNEQYF
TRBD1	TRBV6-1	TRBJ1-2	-	TGTGCCAGCAGTGAATGGAAACAGGGGGCCTATGGCTACACCTTC	CASSEWKQGAYGYTF
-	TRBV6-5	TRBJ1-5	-	TGTGCCAGCAGTTACTCTTCAGACCAGCCCCAGCATTTT	CASSYSSDQPQHF
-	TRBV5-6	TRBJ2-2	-	TGTGCCAGCAGCTTATTCTCCGCTATTCCCGGGGAGCTGTTTTTT	CASSLFSAIPGELFF
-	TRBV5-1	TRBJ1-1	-	TGCGCCAGCAGGGGGGACCTCATGAACACTGAAGCTTTCTTT	CASRGDLMNTEAFF
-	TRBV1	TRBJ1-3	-	TGCACCAGCAGCCAATACGGCCCGCGGGGGAACTCTGGAAACACCATATATTTT	CTSSQYGPRGNSGNTIYF
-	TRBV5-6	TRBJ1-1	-	TGTGCCAGCAGCTTGGAGGTAAACACTGAAGCTTTCTTT	CASSLEVNTEAFF
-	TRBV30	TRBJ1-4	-	TGTGCCTGGAGTACACTTGGGGGAGAAAAACTGTTTTTT	CAWSTLGGEKLFF
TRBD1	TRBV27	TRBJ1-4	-	TGTGCCAGCAGCATGACAGGGGCTAATGAAAAACTGTTTTTT	CASSMTGANEKLFF
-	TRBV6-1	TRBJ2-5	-	TGTGCCAGCAGTAGCGTGGAGCAGTACTTC	CASSSVEQYF
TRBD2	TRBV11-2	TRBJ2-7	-	TGTGCCAGCAGCTTTCTAGCGGGGGACTACGAGCAGTACTTC	CASSFLAGDYEQYF
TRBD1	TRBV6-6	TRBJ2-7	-	TGTGCCAGCAGCCATGATGGCGGGACAGGGGCCTACGAGCAGTACTTC	CASSHDGGTGAYEQYF
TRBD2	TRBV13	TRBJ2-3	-	TGTGCCAGCAGCTCGGGACTAGCGGGCACAGATACGCAGTATTTT	CASSSGLAGTDTQYF
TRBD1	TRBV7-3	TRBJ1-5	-	TGTGCCAGCATCCAGGACAGGGTCCGGAATCAGCCCCAGCATTTT	CASIQDRVRNQPQHF
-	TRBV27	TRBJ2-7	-	TGTGCCAGCAGTTCCCTCGGACTGAACTCCTACGAGCAGTACTTC	CASSSLGLNSYEQYF
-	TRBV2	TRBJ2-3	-	TGTGCCAGCGGAGGCGGAGAAGGTGATACGCAGTATTTT	CASGGGEGDTQYF
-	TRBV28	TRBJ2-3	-	TGTGCCAGCAGTTCAACTAATTCCCGGGTAGATACGCAGTATTTT	CASSSTNSRVDTQYF
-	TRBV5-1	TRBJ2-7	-	TGCGCCAGCAGCGTCGGGGGCGATCATAACGAGCAGTACTTC	CASSVGGDHNEQYF
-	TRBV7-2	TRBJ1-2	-	TGTGCCAGCAGCTTAAGTGGTATCACAGTTGAGAACTATGGCTACACCTTC	CASSLSGITVENYGYTF
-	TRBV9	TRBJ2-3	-	TGTGCCAGCAGCGTAGTCCTGGGAGATACGCAGTATTTT	CASSVVLGDTQYF
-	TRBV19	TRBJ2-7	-	TGTGCCAGTAGTGAGCTGCCAGGGGTCGAGCAGTACTTC	CASSELPGVEQYF